This T cell receptor (beta chain) was captured by sequencing in a study of blood T cell repertoires in COVID-19. Overall study: The study drew acute and convalescent COVID-19 samples from the United States, Italy and Spain. T cells, B-cell-depleted T cells, or PBMCs provided the cDNA or gDNA that served as material.

Germline-derived CDR1 and CDR2 are PRHDT and FYEKMQ (reference sequence). Trimming stripped 0 bases from V and 5 bases from J, with 5 bases between. The CDR3 is made up of 13 amino acids. A word on this clone: Other DNA variants within this sample encode the same CDR3.

As processed by the authors: Estimates of nucleated cell counts were drawn from the amplification of reference gene primers. Some clones are missing from TCRdb's copy, which holds only in-frame ones; the method was immunoSEQ multiplex PCR. V and J calls and clone size are those listed in that table; D and trimming were worked out from the DNA. This sample has 300,000 to 400,000 clones, with around 90% found just once. The source is a woman in her 30s with COVID-19, enrolled during active disease. Material: peripheral blood. The chain carries TRBV13 and TRBJ2-1; no clear D gene. The CDR3 bases are TGTGCCAGCAGCTTAGGCCGGGACAATGAGCAGTTCTTC. Protein: CASSLGRDNEQFF.